This T cell receptor (beta chain) was documented in a study of shared clonotypes between healthy human individuals. A CD45RA+ naive subset and a CD45RA-negative memory subset were split from CD4+ cells. The CDR3 loop spans 16 amino acids. Trimming cost V 4 bases and J 2 bases; bases outside gene matches: 10. CDR1 is SGHRS, CDR2 YFSETQ, per germline. Original processing methods: As immunoSEQ supplied junction-only sequences (without quality scores), filtering differed. Profiled with immunoSEQ multiplex PCR; TCRdb holds only in-frame clones, not every one. D and trimming come from the DNA, and the V and J calls and clone size come from that table. The sample has about 2.4 million clones, over 85% seen once.

Source material: naive CD4+ T cells from PBMCs. Subset here: CD45RA+ positively selected. This chain connects TRBV5-1 to TRBJ2-5, with 8 bases lining up with TRBD2. This clonotype was sampled from a man younger than 35 in good health. Some clones in this sample may be carry-over from other donors' samples. This CDR3 reads CASSPHPPGGQETQYF. The CDR3 DNA follows: TGCGCCAGCAGCCCCCACCCCCCGGGGGGGCAAGAGACCCAGTACTTC.